This record looks at one T cell receptor (beta chain) sequence and its context. Its antigen is unidentified. The entry originates in a study of shared clonotypes between healthy human individuals. Study results and caveats: Genetic and exposure-history diversity was limited by the few donors. In general, naive subsets displayed greater estimated richness than memory subsets did.

TCRdb's table, derived via immunoSEQ multiplex PCR, lists solely in-frame clones and lacks some. Here the sample spans about 670,000 clones, roughly 70% being singletons. The V and J ends lost 9 bases and 1 base respectively, with 10 bases between them. CDR1 and CDR2 (germline): MNHEY, SMNVEV (reference sequence). The CDR3 contains 12 residues. The sequenced sample consisted of memory CD4+ T cells sorted from blood. Subset here: CD45RA-negative fraction. The clonotype was recovered from a woman aged 30 to 39 in good health. The V call is TRBV27, the J call TRBJ2-7; unclear D gene. CDR3 loop: CARGNFSYEQYF. CDR3 sequence (DNA): TGTGCCAGGGGAAATTTTTCCTACGAGCAGTACTTC.